The 23 T cell receptor beta chains in this list originate from one sample, sequenced in a study of radiotherapy plus CTLA-4 blockade in lung cancer. Libraries were prepared by immunoSEQ multiplex PCR; TCRdb keeps only in-frame clonotypes and omits some of them. The sample comprises more than 75,000 clones, about 88% of which are singletons, and about 0.95% rests with the top ten. The sample here was peripheral blood, taken from a patient treated with radiotherapy plus ipilimumab. The receptors derive from a human donor with non-small cell lung cancer who had stable disease on radiotherapy plus ipilimumab.

The chain links TRBV6-5 to TRBJ2-1; D gene unclear. V was clipped by 8 bases and J by 3 bases, with 11 bases between them. There are 13 residues in the CDR3. The V gene's germline CDR1 is MNHEY and CDR2 SVGAGI. The CDR3 spells CASGRTVYNEQFF. The DNA for the CDR3 is TGTGCCAGCGGCCGAACTGTCTACAATGAGCAGTTCTTC.

The J gene is TRBJ2-1, the V gene TRBV29-1, with 9 bases fitting TRBD1. CDR3 length: 11 residues. Trimming took 7 bases from V and 12 from J; bases not matched to a gene: 7. Germline V CDR1 and CDR2: SQVTM, ANQGSEA. The CDR3, as DNA: TGCAGCGAAATGACAGGGGGGTCGCAGTTCTTC. This codes for CSEMTGGSQFF.

This clone was recorded once. The chain employs TRBV9 and TRBJ1-1; 7 nucleotides match TRBD1. This CDR3 has 16 residues. The ends lost 0 bases at V and 5 bases at J; junction bases unmatched: 10. Per the germline V gene, CDR1 is SGDLS and CDR2 is YYNGEE. The CDR3 protein is CASSVEPRGRGTEAFF. CDR3 nucleotide sequence: TGTGCCAGCAGCGTAGAGCCGAGGGGGCGAGGGACTGAAGCTTTCTTT.

The table lists this clone with a count of one. The chain employs TRBV6-1 and TRBJ1-5; 9 bases fit TRBD1. With V trimmed by 4 bases and J by 8 bases, 9 bases remained unmatched. The CDR3 is 15 amino acids. Germline assignment: CDR1 MNHNS and CDR2 SASEGT. The CDR3 sequence is CASSGETGGLEPQHF. The CDR3 coding sequence is TGTGCCAGCAGTGGTGAGACAGGGGGTTTGGAGCCCCAGCATTTT.

To note about this clone: An end of the junction does not agree with germline; a read error may underlie this. V and J are TRBV7-7 and TRBJ2-5; D is undetermined. In germline, CDR1 is SSHAT, CDR2 FNYEAQ (reference sequence). The CDR3 has 14 amino acids. The CDR3 DNA follows: TGTGCTAGCAGCCGCCATGGGGAACAAGAGACCCAGTACTTC. The encoded protein is CASSRHGEQETQYF.

This clone has a handful of counts. V gene TRBV9 combines with J gene TRBJ2-2, with D possibly TRBD2 on 5 matching bases. In germline, CDR1 is SGDLS, CDR2 YYNGEE. The V gene lost 1 base and the J gene lost 0 bases, with 10 bases spanning the gap. The CDR3 sequence is 16 residues long. Here the CDR3 DNA reads TGTGCCAGCAGCGTAAAAGGGAGTACGAACACCGGGGAGCTGTTTTTT. It encodes CASSVKGSTNTGELFF.

The sample holds one count of this clone. The V gene is TRBV29-1, the J gene TRBJ1-2; TRBD1 might be the D (6 bases). V lost 2 bases and J lost 6, with 25 bases in between. CDR1 and CDR2 from the germline V gene are SQVTM and ANQGSEA. The CDR3 length is 17 residues. The CDR3 DNA reads as TGCAGCGTTGAACTTCCTAGACTGACAGGATCCTACGATGGCTACACCTTC. Protein: CSVELPRLTGSYDGYTF.

V gene TRBV29-1 combines with J gene TRBJ2-5, with D possibly being TRBD2 (7 bases). This CDR3 is built from 14 residues. Per the germline V gene, CDR1 is SQVTM and CDR2 is ANQGSEA. Trimming removed 7 bases from V and 1 base from J, with 16 bases in between. The CDR3 nucleotides are TGCAGCGCCGGGGGGCGGAGGGCCCAAGAGACCCAGTACTTC. Amino acid sequence: CSAGGRRAQETQYF. Supplemented by reference TRBV29-1 and TRBJ2-5, the full variable domain reads SAVISQKPSRDICQRGTSLTIQCQVDSQVTMMFWYRQQPGQSLTLIATANQGSEATYESGFVIDKFPISRPNLTFSTLTVSNMSPEDSSIYLCSAGGRRAQETQYFGPGTRLLVL.

The rearrangement links TRBV18 to TRBJ1-4, with TRBD1 as a possible D gene (6 bases). Germline CDR1 reads KGHSH; CDR2 reads LQKENI. The CDR3 length is 17 residues. Trimming removed 3 bases from V and 0 bases from J, with 14 bases in between. CDR3 sequence (DNA): TGTGCCAGCTCACCCCTAGGGGGGGCTCCAACTAATGAAAAACTGTTTTTT. This translates into CASSPLGGAPTNEKLFF.

This rearrangement joins TRBV9 to TRBJ1-6; D possibly corresponds to TRBD1 (6 bases). V lost 3 bases and J 0 bases, leaving 16 bases between the germline ends. This CDR3 spans 18 amino acids. CDR1 is SGDLS, CDR2 YYNGEE, per germline. The CDR3 is CASSDTGHSSSYNSPLHF. The CDR3 DNA is TGTGCCAGCAGCGATACAGGGCACTCCAGCTCCTATAATTCACCCCTCCACTTT.

This clone was counted a single time. The V call is TRBV12-2, the J call TRBJ2-5; TRBD2 reflects the table's D call only, with no check against the DNA. TRBV12-2 is reported as a pseudogene. CDR3 length equals 17 residues. CDR3 region: CASRLATGLAEQETQYF. For the CDR3, the DNA is TGTGCAAGTCGCTTAGCGACAGGACTAGCGGAGCAAGAGACCCAGTACTTC.

The J gene is TRBJ2-3, the V gene TRBV10-1; D remains unclear. Trimming took off 2 bases at V and 2 bases at J, with 5 bases between the two ends. Germline lookup yields CDR1 WNHNN and CDR2 SYGVQD (reference sequence). This CDR3 is built from 13 residues. CDR3 nucleotide sequence: TGCGCCAGCAGTGAGAGACTCACAGATACGCAGTATTTT. It specifies CASSERLTDTQYF.

The chain links TRBV14 to TRBJ2-1, with 12 positions matching TRBD2. V was clipped by 0 bases and J by 9 bases; unmatched bases: 9. Germline lookup yields CDR1 SGHDN and CDR2 FVKESK. The CDR3 contains 17 residues. The CDR3 reads CASSQDVLAGGGGEQFF. CDR3 DNA: TGTGCCAGCAGCCAAGATGTACTAGCGGGGGGAGGTGGTGAGCAGTTCTTC.

The rearrangement joins TRBV7-9 to TRBJ1-2; TRBD1 matches at 9 bases. The CDR3 length is 14 residues. The ends lost 5 bases at V and 5 bases at J; junction bases unmatched: 6. Germline V CDR1 and CDR2: SEHNR, FQNEAQ (reference sequence). The CDR3 is CASSPGTGMYGYTF. CDR3 nucleotide sequence: TGTGCCAGCAGCCCAGGGACAGGGATGTATGGCTACACCTTC.

This clone was seen a single time. The chain uses TRBV6-5 and TRBJ2-7; 10 bases line up with TRBD2. CDR1 and CDR2 (germline): MNHEY, SVGAGI. V gave up 5 bases and J gave up 2 bases; unmatched junction bases: 9. The CDR3 runs 16 residues. CDR3 sequence reads: CASSNLGLAGAYEQYF. CDR3 nucleotide sequence: TGTGCCAGCAGTAACTTGGGGCTAGCGGGAGCCTACGAGCAGTACTTC.

The count of this clone is one. The chain joins TRBV30 to TRBJ1-1, with D perhaps matching TRBD1 (6 bases). V shed 8 bases and J shed 2 bases, with 15 bases lying between them. The CDR3 is 13 amino acids. CDR1 GTSNPN and CDR2 SVGIG come from the germline V gene (reference sequence). The CDR3 sequence is CAGTGPSNTEAFF. The CDR3 DNA reads as TGTGCCGGCACAGGGCCGAGTAACACTGAAGCTTTCTTT.

This clone showed up just once. The chain combines TRBV28 with TRBJ1-1; TRBD1 matches at 8 bases. The V segment lost 6 bases and the J segment 6 bases; nucleotides outside the gene matches: 9. Germline values: CDR1 MDHEN, CDR2 SYDVKM. CDR3 length: 14 amino acids. CDR3 coding DNA: TGTGCCAGCAGCCTTCGGACAGGGAGCGCTGAAGCTTTCTTT. Protein sequence: CASSLRTGSAEAFF.

The chain links TRBV21-1 to TRBJ1-1. TRBV21-1 is marked as a pseudogene. CDR3 size: 15 residues. This CDR3 is CASSKEPLGGTEAFF. The CDR3 bases are TGTGCCAGCAGCAAAGAACCCTTGGGGGGCACTGAAGCTTTCTTT.

V and J are TRBV5-1 and TRBJ2-7; D is possibly TRBD1 (6 bases). V was clipped by 2 bases and J by 1 base, with 13 bases between them. CDR1 SGHRS and CDR2 YFSETQ come from the germline V gene. The CDR3 has 15 amino acids. CDR3 in amino acids: CASSFNRVQSYEQYF. The CDR3 coding sequence is TGCGCCAGCAGCTTTAACAGGGTTCAGTCCTACGAGCAGTACTTC.

This clone has a handful of counts. The J gene is TRBJ2-7, the V gene TRBV6-1; 10 bases are shared with TRBD2. The V gene's germline CDR1 is MNHNS and CDR2 SASEGT. This CDR3 is 15 amino acids long. V shed 2 bases, J shed 7 bases, and the junction held 8 bases outside the gene matches. The CDR3 DNA sequence: TGTGCCAGCAGTGAACGGTTAGCGGGGGGCGAAGAGCAGTACTTC. Amino acid sequence: CASSERLAGGEEQYF.

This clone was found a few times. The chain has TRBV10-2 and TRBJ1-5, with 9 bases identical to TRBD1. The CDR3 spans 14 residues. Germline CDR1 and CDR2: WSHSY and SAAADI. With 5 bases clipped from V and 9 bases from J, the junction kept 8 bases outside the gene matches. The CDR3 DNA reads TGCGCCAGCAGTTCCAGGACAGGGGAAGGGCCCCAGCATTTT. This encodes CASSSRTGEGPQHF.

The rearrangement joins TRBV5-1 to TRBJ2-5, with D unresolved. This CDR3 is 10 amino acids long. Germline CDR1 is SGHRS and CDR2 is YFSETQ. V lost 7 bases and J 1 base, leaving 2 bases between the germline ends. CDR3 nucleotides: TGCGCCAGCGCCCAAGAGACCCAGTACTTC. Amino acids: CASAQETQYF.

The CDR3 protein is CASSASVSGNTIYF. DNA for the CDR3: TGTGCCAGCAGCGCCAGCGTCTCTGGAAACACCATATATTTT. The chain carries TRBV9 and TRBJ1-3; D unresolved. CDR1 and CDR2 from the germline V gene are SGDLS and YYNGEE. This CDR3 is built from 14 residues. Trimming pared 3 bases from V and 0 bases from J, leaving 7 bases between. Based on the CDR3 plus reference TRBV9 and TRBJ1-3, the full variable domain is DSGVTQTPKHLITATGQRVTLRCSPRSGDLSVYWYQQSLDQGLQFLIQYYNGEERAKGNILERFSAQQFPDLHSELNLSSLELGDSALYFCASSASVSGNTIYFGEGSWLTVV.